The rows below give T cell receptor beta chains drawn from one sample of a study of blood T cells in healthy people across ages. TCRdb processed the 5' RACE reads anew with MiXCR; each CDR3 protein has one entry. The profile shows 800,000 to 950,000 distinct CDR3 sequences, 25% to 35% of them singletons. These sequences were also reported in another study, on T cells of mothers and their children.

The sequencing sample was made of blood. The receptors derive from a woman aged 40 to 55 in good health. Both conserved end residues are part of each CDR3. A D gene is named only where the DNA matches it firmly. Expanded clones get a size class; other rows say once, few or many, or leave the size out.

>TRBV7-3|many|TRBJ2-7|.
TGTGCCAGCAGCTTTACAACCGATTCCTACGAGCAGTACTTC
CASSFTTDSYEQYF
>TRBV13|.|TRBJ1-1|.
TGTGCCAGCAGCACCTCCGGGATAGTAGTCGGAGCTTTCTTT
CASSTSGIVVGAFF
>TRBV12-3/TRBV12-4|few|TRBJ2-2|.
TGTGCCAGCAGTTTAGCGGGACCTCGGTCCGGGGAGCTGTTTTTT
CASSLAGPRSGELFF
>TRBV7-2|once|TRBJ2-7|TRBD2
TGTGCCAGCAGCTTTGAGCGGGGGGGATCCTACGAGCAGTACTTC
CASSFERGGSYEQYF
>TRBV10-2|few|TRBJ1-1|TRBD1
TGCGCCAGCAGGCTCGGACAGGGGCTGAACACTGAAGCTTTCTTT
CASRLGQGLNTEAFF
>TRBV28|few|TRBJ2-1|.
TGTGCCAGCAGTTACGACAGTAGGGTCTACAATGAGCAGTTCTTC
CASSYDSRVYNEQFF
>TRBV6-5|.|TRBJ2-2|.
TGTGCCAGCAAACCAGACAGAAACACCGGGGAGCTGTTTTTT
CASKPDRNTGELFF
>TRBV7-9|many|TRBJ2-7|.
TGTGCCAGCAGCGACGGGCTAGAAGGCTACGAGCAGTACTTC
CASSDGLEGYEQYF
>TRBV5-1|.|TRBJ2-1|.
TGCGCCAGCAGCTTGTTCAGGAGATCCTACAATGAGCAGTTCTTC
CASSLFRRSYNEQFF
>TRBV15|few|TRBJ1-2|.
TGTGCCACCAGCCAATTTTGGGGAAATCCTAACTATGGCTACACCTTC
CATSQFWGNPNYGYTF